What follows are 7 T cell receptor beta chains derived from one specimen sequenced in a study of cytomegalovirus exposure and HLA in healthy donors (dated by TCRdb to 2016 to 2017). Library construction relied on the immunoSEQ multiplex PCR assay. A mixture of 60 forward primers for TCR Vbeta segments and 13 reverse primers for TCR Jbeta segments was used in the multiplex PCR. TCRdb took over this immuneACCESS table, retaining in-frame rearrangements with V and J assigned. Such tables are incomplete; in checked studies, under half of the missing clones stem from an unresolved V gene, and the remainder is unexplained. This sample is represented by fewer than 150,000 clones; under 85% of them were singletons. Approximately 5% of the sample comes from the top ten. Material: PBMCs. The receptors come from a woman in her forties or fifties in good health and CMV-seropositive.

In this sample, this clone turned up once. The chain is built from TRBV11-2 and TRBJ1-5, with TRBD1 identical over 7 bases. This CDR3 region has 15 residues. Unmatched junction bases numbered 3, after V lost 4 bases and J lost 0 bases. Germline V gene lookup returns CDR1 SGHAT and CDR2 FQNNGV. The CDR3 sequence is CASSSDRDSNQPQHF. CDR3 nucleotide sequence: TGTGCCAGCAGCTCAGACAGGGATAGCAATCAGCCCCAGCATTTT.

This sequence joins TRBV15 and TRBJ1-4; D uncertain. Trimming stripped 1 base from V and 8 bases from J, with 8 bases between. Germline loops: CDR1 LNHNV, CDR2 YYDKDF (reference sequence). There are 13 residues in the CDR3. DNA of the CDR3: TGTGCCACCAGCAGAGCACGGGGAGAAAAACTGTTTTTT. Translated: CATSRARGEKLFF.

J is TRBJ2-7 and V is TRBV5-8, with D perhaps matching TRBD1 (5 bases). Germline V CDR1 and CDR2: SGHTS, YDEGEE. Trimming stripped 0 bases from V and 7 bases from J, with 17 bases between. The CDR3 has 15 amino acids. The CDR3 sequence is CASSLGQIMLLEQYF. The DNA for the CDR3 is TGTGCCAGCAGCTTGGGACAGATCATGCTCCTAGAGCAGTACTTC.

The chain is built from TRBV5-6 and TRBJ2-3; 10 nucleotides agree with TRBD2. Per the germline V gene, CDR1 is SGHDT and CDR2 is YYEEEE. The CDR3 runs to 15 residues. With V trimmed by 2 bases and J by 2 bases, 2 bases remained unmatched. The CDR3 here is CASSLGTSDTDTQYF. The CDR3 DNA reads TGTGCCAGCAGCTTAGGGACTAGCGACACAGATACGCAGTATTTT.

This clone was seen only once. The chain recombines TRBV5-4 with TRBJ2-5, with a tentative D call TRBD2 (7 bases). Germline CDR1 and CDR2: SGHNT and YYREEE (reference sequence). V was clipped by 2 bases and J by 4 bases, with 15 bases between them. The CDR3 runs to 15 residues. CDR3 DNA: TGTGCCAGCAGCTTCCTAGGGGGGGCTATAGAGACCCAGTACTTC. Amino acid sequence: CASSFLGGAIETQYF.

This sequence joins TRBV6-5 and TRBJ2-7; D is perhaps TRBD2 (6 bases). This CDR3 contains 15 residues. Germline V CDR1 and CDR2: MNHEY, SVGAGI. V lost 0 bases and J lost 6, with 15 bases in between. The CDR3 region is CASSYSRGNRGEQYF. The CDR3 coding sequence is TGTGCCAGCAGTTACTCCCGGGGGAATAGGGGCGAGCAGTACTTC.

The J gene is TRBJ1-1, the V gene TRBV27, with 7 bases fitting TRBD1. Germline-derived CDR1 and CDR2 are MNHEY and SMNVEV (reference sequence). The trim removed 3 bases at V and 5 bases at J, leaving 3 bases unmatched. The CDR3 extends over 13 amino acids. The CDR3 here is CASSFDRETEAFF. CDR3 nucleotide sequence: TGTGCCAGCAGTTTTGACAGGGAGACTGAAGCTTTCTTT.